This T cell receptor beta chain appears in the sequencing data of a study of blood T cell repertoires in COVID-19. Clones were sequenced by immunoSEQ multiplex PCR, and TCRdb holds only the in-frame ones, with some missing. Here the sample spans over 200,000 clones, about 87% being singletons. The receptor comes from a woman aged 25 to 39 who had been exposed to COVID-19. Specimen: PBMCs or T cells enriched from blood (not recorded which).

The CDR3 DNA sequence: TGTGCCTGGGACGGACAGCAAAACACTGAAGCTTTCTTT. It specifies CAWDGQQNTEAFF. The V call is TRBV30, the J call TRBJ1-1; a weak D match, TRBD1 (6 bases). The germline gives CDR1 GTSNPN, CDR2 SVGIG (reference sequence). V was trimmed by 5 bases and J by 2 bases, leaving 12 bases between them. This CDR3 has 13 amino acids.